The TCR beta chain described here comes from a study of T cell repertoires in cytomegalovirus infection. One entry per CDR3 protein, called by TCRdb with MiXCR from the reads. In the table there are around 900,000 distinct CDR3 sequences, around 30% of which are singletons. This clonotype was seen repeatedly, ten times or more. Antigen: not known. This CDR3 has 15 amino acids. V was pared by 2 bases and J by 7 bases, with 4 bases of the junction left unmatched. CDR1 is MNHNY, CDR2 SVGAGI, per germline (reference sequence). This receptor was taken from a human donor in good health (CMV status not recorded). Some clones in this sample may be carry-over from other donors' samples. V and J are TRBV6-6 and TRBJ2-1; 11 bases are a match to TRBD1. Sequences were derived from cultured CD8+ T cells from PBMCs, sampled from culture after CMV antigen stimulation. The CDR3 sequence: CASSYIGQGANEQFF. The DNA of the CDR3 is TGTGCCAGCAGTTACATCGGACAGGGGGCAAATGAGCAGTTCTTC.